These T cell receptor beta chains were read from a single sample in a study of T-cell reconstitution after alpha-beta-depleted transplantation in children. TCRdb itself ran the PCR reads through MiXCR, one entry per CDR3 protein. The sample holds some 830,000 distinct CDR3 sequences, around 17% seen once. The sample in question was PBMCs, mostly from graft donor cells, obtained 360 days after TCRalphabeta/CD19-depleted stem cell transplant. The receptors were sampled from a male patient aged 10 to 17 who had a stem cell transplant for acute lymphoblastic leukemia, so the T cells may come from the graft donor. The CDR3 runs from the conserved cysteine through the conserved F or W. D genes are given only for firm matches. Clone size is stated in some rows and not others, as once, few, many or a class when expanded.

size	D	V	J	CDR3	DNA
NA	TRBD2	TRBV5-1	TRBJ2-7	CASSPRAGVEQYF	TGCGCCAGCAGCCCGCGAGCGGGAGTCGAGCAGTACTTC
NA	NA	TRBV2	TRBJ2-4	CASSEAGDLAKNIQYF	TGTGCCAGCAGTGAAGCTGGGGACCTAGCCAAAAACATTCAGTACTTC
few	NA	TRBV18	TRBJ1-1	CASSPRGAVNTEAFF	TGTGCCAGCTCACCAAGGGGGGCGGTGAACACTGAAGCTTTCTTT
few	TRBD2	TRBV29-1	TRBJ2-5	CSVTSGRAGTQYF	TGCAGCGTCACTAGCGGGAGGGCCGGGACCCAGTACTTC
NA	NA	TRBV5-1	TRBJ1-3	CASSFQGTSGNTIYF	TGCGCCAGCAGCTTCCAGGGTACCTCTGGAAACACCATATATTTT
NA	TRBD2	TRBV5-1	TRBJ2-5	CASSLVGGGPAETQYF	TGCGCCAGCAGCTTGGTTGGGGGAGGGCCGGCGGAGACCCAGTACTTC
many	NA	TRBV3-1	TRBJ2-5	CASSQGVIRFSQETQYF	TGTGCCAGCAGCCAAGGTGTGATTAGGTTTTCCCAAGAGACCCAGTACTTC
NA	NA	TRBV5-1	TRBJ2-2	CASSLDPTTITGELFF	TGCGCCAGCAGCTTGGACCCGACTACGATCACCGGGGAGCTGTTTTTT
NA	TRBD2	TRBV5-1	TRBJ2-1	CASSLATSYEQFF	TGCGCCAGCAGCTTGGCGACTAGCTATGAGCAGTTCTTC
NA	TRBD2	TRBV6-1	TRBJ2-2	CASSGRLAGLLNTGELFF	TGTGCCAGCAGTGGGAGACTAGCGGGCCTACTGAACACCGGGGAGCTGTTTTTT
NA	TRBD1	TRBV5-1	TRBJ2-2	CASSLQTGRNTGELFF	TGCGCCAGCAGCTTGCAGACAGGGAGGAACACCGGGGAGCTGTTTTTT
NA	NA	TRBV28	TRBJ2-2	CASSSLDTGELFF	TGTGCCAGCAGTTCCCTCGACACCGGGGAGCTGTTTTTT
NA	NA	TRBV18	TRBJ2-7	CASSASQGTSYEQYF	TGTGCCAGCTCAGCCTCACAAGGGACCTCCTACGAGCAGTACTTC
few	NA	TRBV5-1	TRBJ2-7	CASSPVGGPYEQYF	TGCGCCAGCAGCCCGGTCGGAGGACCCTACGAGCAGTACTTC
few	NA	TRBV24-1	TRBJ2-2	CATSTDREGTRTGELFF	TGTGCCACCAGTACCGACAGGGAGGGGACAAGGACCGGGGAGCTGTTTTTT
NA	NA	TRBV12-3/TRBV12-4	TRBJ1-2	CASSRQLSSLDYGYTF	TGTGCCAGCAGTCGACAGCTTTCTTCTCTCGACTATGGCTACACCTTC
NA	NA	TRBV29-1	TRBJ2-7	CSVDSGVGEQYF	TGCAGCGTTGATTCAGGGGTGGGCGAGCAGTACTTC
few	NA	TRBV27	TRBJ2-1	CASSFIGGTYNEQFF	TGTGCCAGCAGTTTTATTGGGGGAACCTACAATGAGCAGTTCTTC
few	TRBD2	TRBV11-1	TRBJ2-1	CASSLGTSGSWSYNEQFF	TGTGCCAGCAGCTTAGGGACTAGCGGGAGTTGGTCCTACAATGAGCAGTTCTTC
NA	TRBD1	TRBV3-1	TRBJ2-7	CASSEGPGQVNEQYF	TGTGCCAGCAGCGAGGGGCCGGGACAGGTTAACGAGCAGTACTTC
many	TRBD1	TRBV24-1	TRBJ2-1	CATSDGGTGRNEQFF	TGTGCCACCAGTGATGGGGGGACAGGGCGTAATGAGCAGTTCTTC
many	TRBD2	TRBV18	TRBJ2-7	CASSHGLAGGYEQYF	TGTGCCAGCTCACACGGACTAGCGGGAGGCTACGAGCAGTACTTC
NA	NA	TRBV30	TRBJ2-2	CAWSGLLNTGELFF	TGTGCCTGGAGTGGCCTACTCAACACCGGGGAGCTGTTTTTT
few	NA	TRBV11-2	TRBJ2-5	CASSPPRGPQETQYF	TGTGCCAGCAGCCCCCCCCGGGGCCCGCAAGAGACCCAGTACTTC
NA	NA	TRBV27	TRBJ1-5	CASSPEVTSNQPQHF	TGTGCCAGCAGTCCCGAAGTTACTAGCAATCAGCCCCAGCATTTT